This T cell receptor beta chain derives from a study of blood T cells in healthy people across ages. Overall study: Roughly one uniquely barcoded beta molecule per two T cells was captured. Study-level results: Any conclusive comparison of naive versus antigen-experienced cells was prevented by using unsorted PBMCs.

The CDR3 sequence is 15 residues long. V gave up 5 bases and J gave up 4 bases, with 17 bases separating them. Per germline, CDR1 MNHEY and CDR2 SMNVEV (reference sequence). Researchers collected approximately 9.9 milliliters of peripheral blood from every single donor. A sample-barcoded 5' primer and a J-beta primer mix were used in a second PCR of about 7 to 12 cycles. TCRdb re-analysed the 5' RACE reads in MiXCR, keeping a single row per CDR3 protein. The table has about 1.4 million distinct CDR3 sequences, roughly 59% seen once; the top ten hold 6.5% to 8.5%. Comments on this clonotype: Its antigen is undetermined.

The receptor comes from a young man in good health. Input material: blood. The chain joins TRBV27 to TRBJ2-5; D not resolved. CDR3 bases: TGTGCCAGCAGTCCCTCCGGTGAGGTAGGAGAGACCCAGTACTTC. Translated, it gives CASSPSGEVGETQYF.